These T cell receptor beta chains were read from a single sample in a study of OX40 agonist ivuxolimab in advanced cancers. This table comes from immunoSEQ multiplex PCR, and its TCRdb copy is limited to in-frame clones, with some not included. This sample has approximately 68,000 clones; roughly four fifths occur once, and the top ten carry roughly 6.8%. The sequencing here drew on CD4+ or CD8+ T cells sorted from blood, taken in a trial of the OX40 agonist ivuxolimab. All receptors come from an adult with an advanced solid tumor such as melanoma, head and neck, liver or kidney cancer. The CDR3 runs from the conserved cysteine through the conserved F or W. Each record gives: CDR3 DNA, CDR3 protein, V gene, D gene, clone size, J gene. D genes are given only for firm matches. Only part of the rows carry a size: once, few, many, or a class if the clone is expanded.

CDR3nt: TGTGCCAGCAGTGACGGACGAGATCAGCCCCAGCATTTT
CDR3aa: CASSDGRDQPQHF
v_gene: TRBV2
d_gene: NA
abundance: NA
j_gene: TRBJ1-5

CDR3nt: TGTGCCAGCAGCCCGACTAGCGGGGGGGCCCCCGGGGAGCTGTTTTTT
CDR3aa: CASSPTSGGAPGELFF
v_gene: TRBV9
d_gene: TRBD2
abundance: NA
j_gene: TRBJ2-2

CDR3nt: TGTGCCAGCAGTTGGGGCGGGACAGGGGGGATCTATGGCTACACCTTC
CDR3aa: CASSWGGTGGIYGYTF
v_gene: TRBV28
d_gene: TRBD1
abundance: NA
j_gene: TRBJ1-2

CDR3nt: TGCAGCGGGCAGGGACAGGCCCAACAAGAGACCCAGTACTTC
CDR3aa: CSGQGQAQQETQYF
v_gene: TRBV29-1
d_gene: TRBD1
abundance: NA
j_gene: TRBJ2-5

CDR3nt: TGTGCCAGCAGCGAACGAGGGGGAGGAGAGATCCAGTACTTC
CDR3aa: CASSERGGGEIQYF
v_gene: TRBV7-8
d_gene: NA
abundance: NA
j_gene: TRBJ2-5

CDR3nt: TGTGCCAGTAGTGTCCAAGGGGTGAACACTGAAGCTTTCTTT
CDR3aa: CASSVQGVNTEAFF
v_gene: TRBV19
d_gene: NA
abundance: NA
j_gene: TRBJ1-1

CDR3nt: TGTGCCATCAGCAGAGGGACAGGGGAAGATGGGGCCAACGTCCTGACTTTC
CDR3aa: CAISRGTGEDGANVLTF
v_gene: TRBV10-3
d_gene: TRBD1
abundance: few
j_gene: TRBJ2-6

CDR3nt: TGCGCCAGCAGCCTGGCGGCCGGGGTCAATGAGCAGTTCTTC
CDR3aa: CASSLAAGVNEQFF
v_gene: TRBV5-1
d_gene: NA
abundance: NA
j_gene: TRBJ2-1

CDR3nt: TGTGCCACCAGCAGAGGTTATACTAGCGGTTTTTCCTACGAGCAGTACTTC
CDR3aa: CATSRGYTSGFSYEQYF
v_gene: TRBV15
d_gene: TRBD2
abundance: NA
j_gene: TRBJ2-7

CDR3nt: TGTGCCAGCAGTTACGGCAGTCACACTGAAGCTTTCTTT
CDR3aa: CASSYGSHTEAFF
v_gene: TRBV6-5
d_gene: NA
abundance: once
j_gene: TRBJ1-1

CDR3nt: TGTGCCAGCAGTATCACAGGGGTGAACAATCAGCCCCAGCATTTT
CDR3aa: CASSITGVNNQPQHF
v_gene: TRBV27
d_gene: TRBD1
abundance: NA
j_gene: TRBJ1-5

CDR3nt: TGTGCCAGCAGGACCGGGACTAGTGGGGTCCTGTTTTTT
CDR3aa: CASRTGTSGVLFF
v_gene: TRBV28
d_gene: TRBD2
abundance: NA
j_gene: TRBJ2-2

CDR3nt: TGTGCCAGCAGCTTCGTGACAGGTTCAAACATTCAGTACTTC
CDR3aa: CASSFVTGSNIQYF
v_gene: TRBV7-8
d_gene: NA
abundance: NA
j_gene: TRBJ2-4

CDR3nt: TGTGCCAGCAGCTTAGGGGGGACTACTCTCTCTACCGGGGAGCTGTTTTTT
CDR3aa: CASSLGGTTLSTGELFF
v_gene: TRBV7-8
d_gene: TRBD2
abundance: once
j_gene: TRBJ2-2

CDR3nt: TGTGCCAGCAGCTTAACAGGCCCGGGGAGCAATCAGCCCCAGCATTTT
CDR3aa: CASSLTGPGSNQPQHF
v_gene: TRBV7-6
d_gene: NA
abundance: NA
j_gene: TRBJ1-5

CDR3nt: TGTGCCAGCAGCCAAGATCCGCTAGCGGGACTGAACGAGCAGTACTTC
CDR3aa: CASSQDPLAGLNEQYF
v_gene: TRBV4-2
d_gene: TRBD2
abundance: NA
j_gene: TRBJ2-7

CDR3nt: TGTGCCAGCTCGGGGGCTATCCAGGTCGGGTATGGCTACACCTTC
CDR3aa: CASSGAIQVGYGYTF
v_gene: TRBV28
d_gene: NA
abundance: NA
j_gene: TRBJ1-2

CDR3nt: TGCGCCAGCAGCTTTGAGGGGTCGGAGGTTGAGCAGTTCTTC
CDR3aa: CASSFEGSEVEQFF
v_gene: TRBV5-1
d_gene: NA
abundance: NA
j_gene: TRBJ2-1

CDR3nt: TGTGCCAGTAGTGTTAAGGCAACCACGAACACCGGGGAGCTGTTTTTT
CDR3aa: CASSVKATTNTGELFF
v_gene: TRBV19
d_gene: NA
abundance: NA
j_gene: TRBJ2-2

CDR3nt: TGTGCCAGCCTTCAAACTCCGGGACAGCAAGAGACCCAGTACTTC
CDR3aa: CASLQTPGQQETQYF
v_gene: TRBV2
d_gene: TRBD1
abundance: NA
j_gene: TRBJ2-5